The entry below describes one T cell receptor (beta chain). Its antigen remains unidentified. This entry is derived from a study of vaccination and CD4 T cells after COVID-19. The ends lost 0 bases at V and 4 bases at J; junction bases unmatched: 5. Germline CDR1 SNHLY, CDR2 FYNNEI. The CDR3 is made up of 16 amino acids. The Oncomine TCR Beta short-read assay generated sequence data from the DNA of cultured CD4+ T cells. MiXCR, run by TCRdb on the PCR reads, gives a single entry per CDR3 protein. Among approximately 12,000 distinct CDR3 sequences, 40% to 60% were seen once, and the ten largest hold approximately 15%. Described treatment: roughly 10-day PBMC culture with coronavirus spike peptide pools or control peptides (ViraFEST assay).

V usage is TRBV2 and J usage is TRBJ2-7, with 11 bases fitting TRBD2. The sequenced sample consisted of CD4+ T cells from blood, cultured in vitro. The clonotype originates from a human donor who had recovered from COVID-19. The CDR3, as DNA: TGTGCCAGCAGTGAAGCGCTTACTAGCGGGAGTTACGAGCAGTACTTC. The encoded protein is CASSEALTSGSYEQYF. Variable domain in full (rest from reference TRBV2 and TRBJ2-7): EPEVTQTPSHQVTQMGQEVILRCVPISNHLYFYWYRQILGQKVEFLVSFYNNEISEKSEIFDDQFSVERPDGSNFTLKIRSTKLEDSAMYFCASSEALTSGSYEQYFGPGTRLTVT.